This T cell receptor (beta chain) stems from a study of regulatory T cells in long-lasting Graves disease. Study results and caveats: It was in persistent disease that TRBV28, TRBJ1-2 and TRBJ2-5 were favored. Persistent Graves' cases showed lower TCR diversity than newly diagnosed cases.

The sample's time point: persistent/refractory GD, antithyroid drugs over 5 years with positive TRAb. Making the TCR library involved RNA that had been extracted from PBMCs. Turning to this clonotype: The antigen remains undetermined.

According to the study, TCR beta libraries were built with iRepertoire HTBI primers and CDR3-region Arm-PCR. TCRdb re-derived calls from the multiplex PCR reads in MiXCR, one entry per CDR3 protein. The table includes around 400,000 distinct CDR3 sequences, around a quarter detected once. CDR3 length: 17 residues. The germline V gene has CDR1 SGHVS and CDR2 FNYEAQ. V trimming: 6 bases; J trimming: 2 bases; junction bases outside the gene matches: 12. The sequencing used peripheral blood mononuclear cells (PBMCs), collected when the disease was refractory, from a patient treated with antithyroid drugs. This chain connects TRBV7-6 to TRBJ2-2, with 7 bases fitting TRBD1. The receptor comes from a female donor with Graves disease. In DNA form, the CDR3 reads TGTGCCAGCAGTTTGTACAGGGGTCATAAAAACACCGGGGAGCTGTTTTTT. Protein sequence: CASSLYRGHKNTGELFF.